This T cell receptor (beta chain) is drawn from a study of T cells in Graves' hyperthyroidism and ophthalmopathy. The study's findings and limits: Blood also carried most thyroid clonotypes expanded above 0.001.

From RNA transcripts, TCR beta CDR3 regions were amplified. During a first-round RT-PCR of the TCR CDR3, the HTBI primer set was used. TCRdb used MiXCR to reprocess the multiplex PCR reads, holding one entry per CDR3 protein. Counted here are a few hundred thousand distinct CDR3 sequences, more than 15% occurring once; the ten biggest clones make up roughly 26%. V gave up 3 bases and J gave up 6 bases, with 18 bases separating them. CDR3 size: 16 residues. Germline loops: CDR1 MGHRA, CDR2 YSYEKL. In its sample, this clonotype was seen many times. The antigen is undetermined. The clonotype originates from a woman aged 18-29 years with Graves' hyperthyroidism that later progressed to Graves' ophthalmopathy. The chain combines TRBV4-1 with TRBJ2-1; a weak D match, TRBD2 (5 bases). The specimen was blood. The CDR3 region is CASSHLLVTVPNEQFF. The CDR3 DNA follows: TGCGCCAGCAGCCACTTACTAGTGACTGTTCCCAATGAGCAGTTCTTC.